This TCR beta chain was identified during a study of blood T cell repertoires in COVID-19. This CDR3 contains 18 residues. The germline V gene has CDR1 MGHRA and CDR2 YSYEKL. The V segment lost 4 bases and the J segment 4 bases; nucleotides outside the gene matches: 10. TCRdb's table, derived via immunoSEQ multiplex PCR, lists solely in-frame clones and lacks some. This table holds about 250,000 clones, 80% to 90% found once. The receptor was derived from a middle-aged man with active or convalescent COVID-19. This chain connects TRBV4-1 to TRBJ2-2, with 12 bases matching TRBD2. Material: peripheral blood. The CDR3 nucleotides are TGCGCCAGCAGCCCTCGGGCTAGCGGGGGGGCGTTCACCGGGGAGCTGTTTTTT. Protein sequence: CASSPRASGGAFTGELFF.